The next 15 T cell receptor beta chains were all read from a single sample in a study of blood T cell repertoires in COVID-19. Generated by immunoSEQ multiplex PCR, the TCRdb table keeps only in-frame clones and is missing some. The table lists 250,000 to 300,000 clones, more than 70% of them singletons. Input material: peripheral blood. The receptors originated from a woman aged 18-29 years with acute or convalescent COVID-19.

The chain couples TRBV6-5 to TRBJ1-2; 8 positions match TRBD1. CDR3 length: 16 amino acids. Germline V gene lookup returns CDR1 MNHEY and CDR2 SVGAGI. V trimming: 4 bases; J trimming: 4 bases; junction bases outside the gene matches: 11. The CDR3 loop reads CASSSTGQGLSYGYTF. The DNA for the CDR3 is TGTGCCAGCAGTTCCACCGGACAGGGATTGAGCTATGGCTACACCTTC.

The V call is TRBV3-1 (or the pseudogene TRBV3-2), the J call TRBJ1-2, with a tentative D call TRBD1 (5 bases). Between the trimmed V and J ends, which lost 0 bases and 4 bases, there was a span of 18 bases. This CDR3 is built from 17 residues. Germline loops: CDR1 LGHDT, CDR2 YNNKEL (reference sequence). The CDR3 region is CASSQDPGADYIYGYTF. CDR3 DNA: TGTGCCAGCAGCCAAGATCCCGGGGCGGACTATATCTATGGCTACACCTTC.

The chain is built from TRBV10-3 and TRBJ1-4; maybe TRBD1 (5 bases). The CDR3 covers 13 residues. The V and J ends lost 3 bases and 7 bases respectively, with 9 bases between them. The germline CDR1 and CDR2 sequences are ENHRY and SYGVKD. The CDR3, as DNA: TGTGCCATCAGTGACGCCAGGGCTGAAAAACTGTTTTTT. It translates to CAISDARAEKLFF.

As regards this clone: The sample has other DNA sequences that encode this CDR3 too. The rearrangement uses TRBV5-1 and TRBJ2-7; a possible D gene is TRBD2 (6 bases). The CDR3 has 14 residues. Germline V gene lookup returns CDR1 SGHRS and CDR2 YFSETQ. V was clipped by 0 bases and J by 1 base, with 8 bases between them. In DNA, the CDR3 is TGCGCCAGCAGCTTGGCCGGGACTTCCTACGAGCAGTACTTC. It encodes CASSLAGTSYEQYF.

The chain links TRBV29-1 to TRBJ2-5, with 7 bases that match TRBD1. This CDR3 has 13 amino acids. J gave up 5 bases and V 4 bases, and 7 bases lay outside the gene matches. The V gene's germline CDR1 is SQVTM and CDR2 ANQGSEA. The CDR3 nucleotides read TGCAGCGTTGCGCGACAGGGACGCGAGACCCAGTACTTC. Protein sequence: CSVARQGRETQYF.

This chain uses TRBV15 with TRBJ1-5; 8 bases align to TRBD1. V trimming: 0 bases; J trimming: 4 bases; junction bases outside the gene matches: 2. Germline loops: CDR1 LNHNV, CDR2 YYDKDF (reference sequence). The CDR3 length is 15 residues. Here the CDR3 DNA reads TGTGCCACCAGCAGAGATGGACAGGGTAATCAGCCCCAGCATTTT. It is translated as CATSRDGQGNQPQHF. The entire variable domain, with the rest obtained from reference TRBV15 and TRBJ1-5, is as follows: DAMVIQNPRYQVTQFGKPVTLSCSQTLNHNVMYWYQQKSSQAPKLLFHYYDKDFNNEADTPDNFQSRRPNTSFCFLDIRSPGLGDTAMYLCATSRDGQGNQPQHFGDGTRLSIL.

The chain recombines TRBV5-1 with TRBJ2-1, with D perhaps matching TRBD1 (6 bases). Germline lookup yields CDR1 SGHRS and CDR2 YFSETQ. The CDR3 has 16 amino acids. Trimming cost V 4 bases and J 1 base, with 15 bases left between them. CDR3 DNA sequence: TGCGCCAGCAGCATATCCGGGACACAATCCTACAATGAGCAGTTCTTC. Its translation: CASSISGTQSYNEQFF.

This rearrangement joins TRBV9 to TRBJ2-7; TRBD2 matches 9 bases. Losses at the gene ends were 0 bases for V and 2 bases for J; bases not matched to a gene: 6. Germline CDR1 is SGDLS and CDR2 is YYNGEE. The CDR3 runs 16 residues. In DNA, the CDR3 is TGTGCCAGCAGCGTAGAAAGGGCTAGCGGGACCTACGAGCAGTACTTC. Translated, it gives CASSVERASGTYEQYF. The complete variable domain, with remaining parts taken from reference TRBV9 and TRBJ2-7, reads DSGVTQTPKHLITATGQRVTLRCSPRSGDLSVYWYQQSLDQGLQFLIQYYNGEERAKGNILERFSAQQFPDLHSELNLSSLELGDSALYFCASSVERASGTYEQYFGPGTRLTVT.

The gene calls are TRBV19 and TRBJ2-4; possibly TRBD1 for D (6 bases). Trimming stripped 2 bases from V and 8 bases from J, with 13 bases between. This CDR3 has 14 residues. Germline CDR1 reads LNHDA; CDR2 reads SQIVND (reference sequence). The CDR3 protein is CASSINTGTDIQYF. Here the CDR3 DNA reads TGTGCCAGTAGTATAAACACAGGGACGGACATTCAGTACTTC. Full variable domain (remainder filled in from reference TRBV19 and TRBJ2-4): DGGITQSPKYLFRKEGQNVTLSCEQNLNHDAMYWYRQDPGQGLRLIYYSQIVNDFQKGDIAEGYSVSREKKESFPLTVTSAQKNPTAFYLCASSINTGTDIQYFGAGTRLSVL.

The V gene is TRBV19, the J gene TRBJ1-1; a weak D match, TRBD1 (6 bases). The CDR3 is made up of 12 amino acids. Per germline, CDR1 LNHDA and CDR2 SQIVND (reference sequence). The V and J ends lost 8 bases and 5 bases respectively, with 12 bases between them. The CDR3 loop is CASSQGITEAFF. The CDR3 coding sequence is TGTGCCAGTTCACAGGGTATTACTGAAGCTTTCTTT.

This clone was detected a few times. The rearrangement links TRBV13 to TRBJ2-7, with D maybe TRBD2 (6 bases). The V end lost 5 bases, the J end lost 0 bases, and 17 bases lay between the germline ends. CDR1 PRHDT and CDR2 FYEKMQ come from the germline V gene (reference sequence). The CDR3 is 16 amino acids. CDR3 residues: CASSRFLAQSSYEQYF. Written as DNA, the CDR3 is TGTGCCAGCAGCAGATTTCTAGCGCAAAGCTCCTACGAGCAGTACTTC. The complete variable domain, with remaining parts taken from reference TRBV13 and TRBJ2-7, reads AAGVIQSPRHLIKEKRETATLKCYPIPRHDTVYWYQQGPGQDPQFLISFYEKMQSDKGSIPDRFSAQQFSDYHSELNMSSLELGDSALYFCASSRFLAQSSYEQYFGPGTRLTVT.

The rearrangement uses TRBV5-1 and TRBJ2-1; the match to TRBD2 covers 8 bases. Germline lookup yields CDR1 SGHRS and CDR2 YFSETQ. The CDR3 sequence is 15 residues long. Trimming at V came to 1 base and at J to 6 bases, leaving 6 bases not matched to a gene. DNA of the CDR3: TGCGCCAGCAGCTTGTTACTAGCGGAGGCCAATGAGCAGTTCTTC. It encodes CASSLLLAEANEQFF.

The chain employs TRBV18 and TRBJ1-2; weak D call: TRBD1 (5 bases). The CDR3 loop spans 14 amino acids. Germline CDR1 is KGHSH and CDR2 is LQKENI. V dropped 6 bases and J dropped 5 bases, with 16 bases sitting between them. CDR3 DNA: TGTGCCAGCTCCCCGTGGGGCTCCCTGTATGGCTACACCTTC. Its protein product is CASSPWGSLYGYTF.

J is TRBJ2-2 and V is TRBV11-2; a weak D match, TRBD1 (5 bases). Germline-derived CDR1 and CDR2 are SGHAT and FQNNGV. V was clipped by 2 bases and J by 0 bases, with 13 bases between them. This CDR3 is 17 amino acids long. The CDR3 coding sequence is TGTGCCAGCAGCTTAATCCCGGACAAAGCGAACACCGGGGAGCTGTTTTTT. Encoded protein: CASSLIPDKANTGELFF.

This rearrangement joins TRBV27 to TRBJ2-1, with 7 bases matching TRBD1. The V gene end was trimmed by 7 bases and the J gene end by 6 bases; junction bases not matched to a gene: 9. Per germline, CDR1 MNHEY and CDR2 SMNVEV (reference sequence). The CDR3 spans 14 residues. Written as DNA, the CDR3 is TGTGCCAGCACCCAGACAGGGTTGGGCAATGAGCAGTTCTTC. Translated, it gives CASTQTGLGNEQFF.